Included here is one T cell receptor beta chain sequence, with context. Generated by immunoSEQ multiplex PCR, the TCRdb table keeps only in-frame clones and is missing some. The table lists 85,000 to 120,000 clones, 92% of them singletons, with over 2% in the top ten. This record belongs to a study of control samples from healthy donors and cancer patients. The germline V gene has CDR1 SGHNT and CDR2 YENEEA. The germline V and J ends were trimmed by 1 base and 13 bases, with 11 bases remaining between them. The CDR3 totals 13 residues. The receptor comes from a woman aged 18-30 years in good health. Input material: blood. The rearrangement uses TRBV11-3 and TRBJ1-6; possible D gene TRBD1, 5 bases. The CDR3, as DNA: TGTGCCAGCAGCTTAGCCAGGGACTTCCCCCTCCACTTT. Its translation is CASSLARDFPLHF.